Presented here are 6 T cell receptor beta chains from one specimen sequenced in a study of cytomegalovirus exposure and HLA in healthy donors. This PCR relied on a set of 60 Vbeta primers and 13 Jbeta primers. Method: immunoSEQ multiplex PCR; TCRdb's copy keeps in-frame clones and lacks some. Among over 75,000 clones, about 70% were seen once, and the ten largest hold about 2%. Sequences were obtained from PBMCs. The receptors were gathered from a man aged 25 to 45 in good health and CMV-seronegative.

The chain carries TRBV14 and TRBJ2-7; TRBD2 is a possible D gene (6 bases). The ends were cut back, 8 bases at V and 2 bases at J, with 19 bases in the middle. The CDR3 has 15 residues. Germline V CDR1 and CDR2: SGHDN, FVKESK. The CDR3 sequence is CASASGEDLTYEQYF. CDR3 DNA sequence: TGTGCCAGCGCCTCCGGGGAGGACCTAACCTACGAGCAGTACTTC.

This clone was observed a handful of times. V and J are TRBV7-9 and TRBJ2-7; D gene uncertain. The V end was cut by 1 base, the J end by 3 bases, with 13 bases between. The length of the CDR3 is 15 residues. Germline loops: CDR1 SEHNR, CDR2 FQNEAQ (reference sequence). In DNA, the CDR3 is TGTGCCAGCAGCTTAGGGAGCCAAGTAGGCTACGAGCAGTACTTC. Residues: CASSLGSQVGYEQYF.

V usage is TRBV5-4 and J usage is TRBJ2-7; perhaps TRBD2 as D (5 bases). Trimming cost V 1 base and J 1 base, with 15 bases left between them. Germline V CDR1 and CDR2: SGHNT, YYREEE (reference sequence). The CDR3 is made up of 16 amino acids. The CDR3 protein is CASSLLAGKPSYEQYF. CDR3 in DNA: TGTGCCAGCAGCTTGTTGGCCGGGAAACCATCCTACGAGCAGTACTTC.

This clone was recorded once. The CDR3 DNA reads as TGTGCCAGCAGCGCCGCCGACAGGGAGAACACTGAAGCTTTCTTT. Protein product: CASSAADRENTEAFF. The gene calls are TRBV5-4 and TRBJ1-1, with 7 bases that match TRBD1. The germline gives CDR1 SGHNT, CDR2 YYREEE (reference sequence). With 4 bases clipped from V and 1 base from J, the junction kept 7 bases outside the gene matches. This CDR3 contains 15 residues.

V is TRBV7-2 and J is TRBJ2-3, with 11 bases that match TRBD2. There are 17 residues in the CDR3. The J segment lost 9 bases and the V segment lost 5 bases, leaving 16 bases of the junction unmatched. Germline values: CDR1 SGHTA, CDR2 FQGNSA. The CDR3 DNA sequence: TGTGCCAGCAGCCGAGACCCTGGACTAGCGGGCCTGAGGACGCAGTATTTT. Its protein product is CASSRDPGLAGLRTQYF.

This clone occurred a few times. The genes are TRBV25-1 and TRBJ1-1; D might be TRBD1 (5 bases). Trimming took off 3 bases at V and 2 bases at J, with 16 bases between the two ends. Germline CDR1 is MGHDK and CDR2 is SYGVNS. The CDR3 loop spans 16 amino acids. The CDR3 DNA reads TGTGCCAGCAGTGATTGGGGCTTTACAGAAAACACTGAAGCTTTCTTT. Its translation is CASSDWGFTENTEAFF.